What follows are 24 T cell receptor beta chains derived from one specimen sequenced in a study of T-cell memory formation after mild COVID-19 (dated by TCRdb to the early 2020s). Library preparation was by 5' RACE. The sample was run on an Illumina NovaSeq 6000. The public reads were reanalyzed by TCRdb: fastp trimming at Q25, MiXCR alignment, in-frame beta chains only. Each CDR3 protein gets just one entry, which takes the most common genes and DNA from the rows behind it. Within this sample are hundreds of thousands of distinct CDR3 sequences, with 16% of them counted one time only. Of the sample, roughly a fifth is held by the ten largest clones. Sequenced: PBMCs or a T cell subset sorted from them (not recorded which). Every receptor here comes from a man aged 18 to 30 who had mild COVID-19 (a few samples of this study predate the infection). The sample titles of this study are shuffled in the database, so cell type and time point are left out; the donor was told from shared clones.

This clonotype was observed a few times. This chain links TRBV5-1 with TRBJ2-5, with 8 bases lining up with TRBD2. V dropped 0 bases and J dropped 3; count of bases not matched to a gene: 1. Germline V gene data show CDR1 as SGHRS and CDR2 as YFSETQ. There are 14 residues in the CDR3. The CDR3 is CASSLGAGEETQYF. For the CDR3, the DNA is TGCGCCAGCAGCTTGGGAGCGGGGGAAGAGACCCAGTACTTC.

This clonotype came up a few times. The chain is built from TRBV6-2 or TRBV6-3 and TRBJ2-7; D gene unclear. The V end was cut by 1 base, the J end by 6 bases, with 10 bases between. CDR1 and CDR2 from the germline V gene are MNHEY and SVGEGT. The CDR3 is made up of 13 amino acids. The CDR3 DNA sequence: TGTGCCAGCAGTTACTACCTCACGGGCGAGCAGTACGTC. Its protein is CASSYYLTGEQYV.

This clonotype has a handful of counts. The gene calls are TRBV2 and TRBJ1-6, with D unclear. CDR3 size: 14 residues. With 7 bases removed from V and 10 bases from J, the gap between germline ends came to 17 bases. Per germline, CDR1 SNHLY and CDR2 FYNNEI. The CDR3 spells CASTLTTNVSPLHF. In DNA form, the CDR3 reads TGTGCCAGCACCCTGACTACGAACGTATCACCCCTCCACTTT.

Here the CDR3 DNA reads TGTGCCAGCAGGGCAGGGGCGATGTGGTCACAGCCCCAGCATTTT. Protein sequence: CASRAGAMWSQPQHF. The V and J genes are TRBV7-2 and TRBJ1-5, with D perhaps matching TRBD1 (6 bases). V shed 6 bases and J shed 7 bases, with 19 bases lying between them. This CDR3 has 15 amino acids. CDR1 is SGHTA, CDR2 FQGNSA, per germline.

The chain employs TRBV7-8 and TRBJ1-1; tentatively, D is TRBD1 (5 bases). The V end lost 5 bases, the J end lost 3 bases, and 13 bases lay between the germline ends. The CDR3 is made up of 14 amino acids. The V gene's germline CDR1 is SGHVS and CDR2 FQNEAQ. CDR3 region: CASSRTGVDTEAFF. CDR3 sequence (DNA): TGTGCCAGCAGCCGCACGGGGGTCGACACTGAAGCTTTCTTT.

The chain joins TRBV27 to TRBJ1-1, with 8 bases lining up with TRBD1. Germline trimming cut 2 bases from V and 2 bases from J; bases unmatched to any gene: 7. CDR3 length: 16 residues. Germline assignment: CDR1 MNHEY and CDR2 SMNVEV (reference sequence). In nucleotides, the CDR3 is TGTGCCAGCAGTTTACTACATGGGACAGGTAACACTGAAGCTTTCTTT. It is translated as CASSLLHGTGNTEAFF.

The genes are TRBV6-5 and TRBJ2-5; maybe TRBD2 (5 bases). CDR1 and CDR2 (germline): MNHEY, SVGAGI. There are 16 residues in the CDR3. Trimming removed 10 bases at V and 2 bases at J, with 23 bases between. This CDR3 is CATRRSSPFQQETQYF. The DNA for the CDR3 is TGTGCCACCCGGAGGAGTTCCCCCTTCCAGCAAGAGACCCAGTACTTC.

This clonotype turned up a few times. The J gene is TRBJ2-5, the V gene TRBV29-1, with a possible D match to TRBD1 (7 bases). This CDR3 spans 16 amino acids. The V and J ends lost 6 bases and 5 bases respectively, with 25 bases between them. The germline V gene encodes CDR1 SQVTM and CDR2 ANQGSEA. CDR3 amino acids: CSVLRGVTGPFETQYF. The DNA for the CDR3 is TGCAGCGTCCTAAGGGGGGTGACAGGGCCGTTCGAGACCCAGTACTTC. Filled out from reference TRBV29-1 and TRBJ2-5, the complete variable domain reads SAVISQKPSRDICQRGTSLTIQCQVDSQVTMMFWYRQQPGQSLTLIATANQGSEATYESGFVIDKFPISRPNLTFSTLTVSNMSPEDSSIYLCSVLRGVTGPFETQYFGPGTRLLVL.

In regard to this clonotype: One end of the junction varies from germline; a read error may be responsible. The CDR3 DNA sequence: TGTGCCAGCAGCTTAGCTAAGACTAGCGGGTCGGTTTTC. Protein sequence: CASSLAKTSGSVF. The V call is TRBV7-2, the J call TRBJ2-7, with 10 bases lining up with TRBD2. The V gene's germline CDR1 is SGHTA and CDR2 FQGNSA. This CDR3 spans 13 amino acids.

This clonotype has only a few counts. This chain links TRBV7-9 with TRBJ2-1, with a possible D match to TRBD2 (7 bases). V gave up 5 bases and J gave up 4 bases, with 18 bases separating them. Looked up from germline, CDR1 is SEHNR and CDR2 is FQNEAQ (reference sequence). The CDR3 totals 16 residues. CDR3 loop: CASSPRGGAGYNEQFF. As DNA, the CDR3 is TGTGCCAGCAGCCCGAGGGGGGGCGCGGGATACAATGAGCAGTTCTTC.

This clonotype was seen many times. V is TRBV4-3 and J is TRBJ2-2; D gene ambiguous. Deletions cut 4 bases from V and 0 bases from J, with 9 bases between. The CDR3 consists of 15 residues. CDR1 LGHNA and CDR2 YSLEER come from the germline V gene. The CDR3 sequence: CASSLGYPNTGELFF. CDR3 bases: TGCGCCAGCAGCCTCGGCTACCCGAACACCGGGGAGCTGTTTTTT.

This clonotype was observed a handful of times. The chain recombines TRBV6-6 with TRBJ2-7; TRBD2 matches at 12 bases. The junction had 5 bases not matched to a gene; V was cut back by 6 bases and J by 2 bases. The CDR3 length is 15 residues. CDR1 MNHNY and CDR2 SVGAGI come from the germline V gene (reference sequence). The CDR3 here is CASSLRTSGAYEQYV. The CDR3 DNA is TGTGCCAGCAGCCTCCGGACTAGCGGGGCCTACGAGCAGTACGTC.

This clonotype was recorded a few times. V usage is TRBV12-3 or TRBV12-4 and J usage is TRBJ2-2; D gene ambiguous. V lost 7 bases to trimming and J lost 3 bases, with 9 bases between them. This CDR3 region has 13 residues. CDR3 residues: CASNKRDTGELFF. CDR3 sequence (DNA): TGTGCCAGCAACAAAAGGGACACCGGGGAGCTGTTTTTT.

This clonotype was seen only a few times. The rearrangement joins TRBV10-1 to TRBJ2-7, with TRBD2 identical over 11 bases. J gave up 12 bases and V 10 bases, and 14 bases lay outside the gene matches. The CDR3 loop spans 13 amino acids. Germline CDR1 reads WNHNN; CDR2 reads SYGVQD (reference sequence). CDR3 protein: CATPLAGVVLGYF. CDR3 bases: TGCGCCACCCCACTAGCGGGGGTTGTTCTCGGGTACTTC.

The rearrangement uses TRBV29-1 and TRBJ2-5; 8 bases match TRBD1. CDR3 length: 13 residues. The trim removed 7 bases at V and 5 bases at J, leaving 9 bases unmatched. The germline CDR1 and CDR2 sequences are SQVTM and ANQGSEA. CDR3 nucleotides: TGCAGCGCCGACTACCGGGACAGGGAGACCCAGTACTTC. Protein: CSADYRDRETQYF.

The genes are TRBV6-1 and TRBJ1-1; D uncertain. This CDR3 comprises 10 residues. Germline V gene sequence: CDR1 MNHNS, CDR2 SASEGT. The V gene lost 3 bases and the J gene lost 10 bases, with 6 bases spanning the gap. CDR3 amino acids: CASSDLGAFF. In nucleotides, the CDR3 is TGTGCCAGCAGTGACCTCGGAGCTTTCTTT.

The chain couples TRBV4-3 to TRBJ1-5, with D unclear. In germline, CDR1 is LGHNA, CDR2 YSLEER. This CDR3 is built from 14 residues. V lost 1 base, J lost 7 bases, and 11 bases lay in between. CDR3: CASSQGAGGQPQHF. As DNA, the CDR3 is TGCGCCAGCAGCCAAGGTGCGGGTGGGCAGCCCCAGCATTTT.

The chain carries TRBV6-2 or TRBV6-3 and TRBJ2-5; D not resolved. The CDR3 runs to 13 residues. Trimming cost V 2 bases and J 5 bases, with 9 bases left between them. The V gene's germline CDR1 is MNHEY and CDR2 SVGEGT. For the CDR3, the DNA is TGTGCCAGCAGTTACGGGTCGGCGGAGACCCAGTACTTC. It is translated as CASSYGSAETQYF.

V gene TRBV4-2 combines with J gene TRBJ2-7; D not certain. V dropped 0 bases and J dropped 4 bases, with 10 bases sitting between them. The CDR3 is made up of 14 amino acids. Germline CDR1 LGHNA, CDR2 YNFKEQ. The CDR3 is CASSQDEGSYEQYV. The CDR3 DNA is TGTGCCAGCAGCCAAGATGAAGGGTCGTACGAGCAGTACGTC.

This clonotype showed up just a few times. This chain links TRBV6-5 with TRBJ1-2; D perhaps matches TRBD1 (6 bases). V lost 0 bases to trimming and J lost 6 bases, with 23 bases between them. The CDR3 has 18 amino acids. The germline gives CDR1 MNHEY, CDR2 SVGAGI. CDR3 loop: CASSYSRIRGQGGHGYTF. Here the CDR3 DNA reads TGTGCCAGCAGTTACTCGAGAATCAGGGGTCAGGGAGGTCATGGCTACACCTTC.

J is TRBJ2-3 and V is TRBV24-1; D not resolved. The length of the CDR3 is 15 residues. The V gene lost 0 bases and the J gene lost 4 bases, with 10 bases spanning the gap. Germline-derived CDR1 and CDR2 are KGHDR and SFDVKD. The CDR3 spells CATSDLGEFADTQYF. The CDR3 bases are TGTGCCACCAGTGATTTGGGCGAATTCGCAGATACGCAGTATTTT.

This clonotype was observed a few times. The chain uses TRBV28 and TRBJ1-1; D uncertain. The CDR3 totals 12 residues. In germline, CDR1 is MDHEN, CDR2 SYDVKM. V lost 6 bases and J lost 9, with 14 bases in between. Here the CDR3 reads CASRLQGQKAFF. CDR3 bases: TGTGCCAGCAGACTCCAAGGTCAAAAAGCTTTCTTT.

The genes are TRBV7-2 and TRBJ1-1, with D possibly being TRBD1 (5 bases). Trimming pared 1 base from V and 10 bases from J, leaving 13 bases between. Per germline, CDR1 SGHTA and CDR2 FQGNSA. This CDR3 spans 13 amino acids. The CDR3 bases are TGTGCCAGCAGCTTAGGCCGGGGGGATCGAGCTTTCTTT. As protein: CASSLGRGDRAFF.

This clonotype has a count of ten or more. This chain links TRBV5-1 with TRBJ2-1; 7 bases match TRBD2. The V segment lost 2 bases and the J segment 6 bases; nucleotides outside the gene matches: 14. CDR3 length: 17 amino acids. CDR1 SGHRS and CDR2 YFSETQ come from the germline V gene. CDR3 amino acids: CASSLGSGTKIPNEQFF. DNA of the CDR3: TGCGCCAGCAGCTTAGGCTCCGGGACTAAGATCCCCAATGAGCAGTTCTTC.